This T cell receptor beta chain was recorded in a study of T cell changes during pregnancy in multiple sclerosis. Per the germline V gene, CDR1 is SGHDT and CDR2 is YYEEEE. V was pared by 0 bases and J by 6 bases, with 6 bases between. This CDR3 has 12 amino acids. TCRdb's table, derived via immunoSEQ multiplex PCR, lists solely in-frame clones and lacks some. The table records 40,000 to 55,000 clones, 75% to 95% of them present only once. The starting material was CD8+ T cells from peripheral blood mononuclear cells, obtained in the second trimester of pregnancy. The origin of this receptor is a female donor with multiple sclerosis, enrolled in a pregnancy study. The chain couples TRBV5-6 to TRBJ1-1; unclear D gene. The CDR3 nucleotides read TGTGCCAGCAGCTTGGGGAGGGCTGAAGCTTTCTTT. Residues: CASSLGRAEAFF.